These 17 T cell receptor beta chains share one sample of origin, sequenced in a study of blood T cells in healthy people across ages (dated by TCRdb to between 2014 and 2017). Receptor amplification or capture employed 5' RACE. The reads were generated on an Illumina HiSeq 2500. A second roughly 7 to 11 cycle PCR used a sample-barcoded 5' primer and a J-beta primer mix. TCRdb's own reprocessing of the public reads used fastp at Q25 and MiXCR and kept productive beta chains. For every CDR3 protein sequence, its rows merge into one entry that carries the most common genes and DNA. In all, the sample holds about 700,000 distinct CDR3 sequences, and about 32% of those were seen once. The top ten clones comprise less than 20% of the sample. The sample consisted of blood. These TCRs come from a woman of 80 years or more in good health. Donor details come from another sample of the same person, matched by shared clones.

This clonotype has only a few counts. The chain is built from TRBV20-1 and TRBJ2-1, with D perhaps matching TRBD1 (5 bases). Germline V gene data show CDR1 as DFQATT and CDR2 as SNEGSKA (reference sequence). The CDR3 runs 13 residues. In nucleotides, the CDR3 is TGCAGGCCACAGGCAGGGTCCTACAATGAGCAGTTCTTC. It specifies CRPQAGSYNEQFF.

The chain uses TRBV12-3 or TRBV12-4 and TRBJ2-7, with TRBD2 as a possible D gene (6 bases). This CDR3 is built from 14 residues. Trimming took off 7 bases at V and 3 bases at J, with 16 bases between the two ends. The CDR3 DNA sequence: TGTGCCAGCACCTCGGGACTCCAACTCTACGAGCAGTACTTC. Translating it yields CASTSGLQLYEQYF.

This clonotype was detected many times. The gene calls are TRBV20-1 and TRBJ2-7; TRBD1 agrees at 10 bases. Germline V lookup: CDR1 DFQATT, CDR2 SNEGSKA (reference sequence). The CDR3 contains 15 residues. V lost 6 bases and J lost 2; bases outside the gene matches: 10. The CDR3 spells CSAPAGTGETYEQYF. CDR3 bases: TGCAGTGCCCCCGCCGGGACAGGGGAAACCTACGAGCAGTACTTC.

The V and J genes are TRBV5-6 and TRBJ1-5; D uncertain. Trimming removed 2 bases from V and 3 bases from J, with 9 bases in between. The CDR3 totals 14 residues. The germline CDR1 and CDR2 sequences are SGHDT and YYEEEE. CDR3 nucleotide sequence: TGTGCCAGCAGCTTACGGTATAACAATCAGCCCCAGCATTTT. It codes for CASSLRYNNQPQHF.

This clonotype showed up many times. V and J are TRBV27 and TRBJ2-3; a weak D match, TRBD2 (5 bases). Trimming removed 5 bases from V and 5 bases from J, with 17 bases in between. The germline CDR1 and CDR2 sequences are MNHEY and SMNVEV (reference sequence). The CDR3 covers 15 residues. The CDR3 here is CASSHLGVGEDTQYF. CDR3 sequence (DNA): TGTGCCAGCAGTCATTTAGGTGTCGGGGAAGATACGCAGTATTTT.

The table lists this clonotype with a few counts. This rearrangement joins TRBV3-1 to TRBJ2-3, with a weak D call TRBD2 (6 bases). CDR1 and CDR2 from the germline V gene are LGHDT and YNNKEL (reference sequence). The CDR3 consists of 14 residues. Trimming took 1 base from V and 4 from J, leaving 9 bases between them. The CDR3 DNA reads TGTGCCAGCAGCCAAGGACTAGTGGCAGATACGCAGTATTTT. Encoded protein: CASSQGLVADTQYF.

This chain connects TRBV5-6 to TRBJ2-3; 7 bases map to TRBD1. Germline V lookup: CDR1 SGHDT, CDR2 YYEEEE. The length of the CDR3 is 15 residues. The V gene end was trimmed by 4 bases and the J gene end by 2 bases; junction bases not matched to a gene: 7. CDR3 in DNA: TGTGCCAGCAGCCCGACCGGGACAGCCACAGATACGCAGTATTTT. This encodes CASSPTGTATDTQYF.

The chain has TRBV6-5 and TRBJ2-3; TRBD2 aligns across 10 bases. V dropped 2 bases and J dropped 2; count of bases not matched to a gene: 7. Germline-derived CDR1 and CDR2 are MNHEY and SVGAGI. The CDR3 runs 17 residues. The CDR3 reads CASSYTASGGSTDTQYF. CDR3 bases: TGTGCCAGCAGTTACACGGCTAGCGGGGGTTCCACAGATACGCAGTATTTT.

This clonotype has more than one count but fewer than ten. This sequence joins TRBV30 and TRBJ1-1, with unresolved D. Germline V lookup: CDR1 GTSNPN, CDR2 SVGIG (reference sequence). Trimming cost V 3 bases and J 0 bases, with 14 bases left between them. The CDR3 loop spans 15 amino acids. CDR3 DNA: TGTGCCTGGAGCCCGGCGAATCGGATGAACACTGAAGCTTTCTTT. This sequence encodes CAWSPANRMNTEAFF.

The chain has TRBV6-5 and TRBJ1-5; tentative D call: TRBD1 (5 bases). This CDR3 contains 14 residues. Germline V gene lookup returns CDR1 MNHEY and CDR2 SVGAGI. V shed 6 bases and J shed 0 bases, with 9 bases lying between them. The CDR3 reads CASSPQGSNQPQHF. The CDR3 nucleotides are TGTGCCAGCAGCCCTCAGGGTAGCAATCAGCCCCAGCATTTT.

This clonotype was found many times. This chain joins TRBV15 and TRBJ2-3; possible D gene TRBD2, 6 bases. This CDR3 contains 17 residues. The V and J ends lost 0 bases and 1 base respectively, with 14 bases between them. Germline-derived CDR1 and CDR2 are LNHNV and YYDKDF (reference sequence). CDR3: CATSRDPAGHRTDTQYF. In DNA form, the CDR3 reads TGTGCCACCAGCAGAGATCCGGCGGGGCATCGCACAGATACGCAGTATTTT.

This clonotype has a handful of counts. J is TRBJ2-3 and V is TRBV18, with D hard to call. Germline V gene sequence: CDR1 KGHSH, CDR2 LQKENI. Between the trimmed V and J ends, which lost 4 bases and 3 bases, there was a span of 11 bases. This CDR3 contains 14 residues. The CDR3 nucleotides read TGTGCCAGCTCACAACGAGAAAAAACAGATACGCAGTATTTT. Translated: CASSQREKTDTQYF.

The V and J genes are TRBV27 and TRBJ1-4; D remains unclear. CDR3 length: 12 amino acids. The V end was cut by 6 bases, the J end by 8 bases, with 10 bases between. Looked up from germline, CDR1 is MNHEY and CDR2 is SMNVEV (reference sequence). In DNA, the CDR3 is TGTGCCAGCAGCCATGGGCCCGAAAAACTGTTTTTT. Its protein product is CASSHGPEKLFF.

This rearrangement joins TRBV6-2 or TRBV6-3 to TRBJ1-6; D unresolved. The CDR3 runs to 14 residues. CDR1 and CDR2 from the germline V gene are MNHEY and SVGEGT. Deletions cut 8 bases from V and 0 bases from J, with 8 bases between. CDR3 residues: CASAAGSYNSPLHF. The CDR3 DNA reads as TGTGCCAGCGCTGCGGGCTCCTATAATTCACCCCTCCACTTT.

This clonotype was found many times. V gene TRBV11-2 combines with J gene TRBJ2-4, with 12 bases that match TRBD2. Unmatched junction bases numbered 13, after V lost 6 bases and J lost 1 base. The CDR3 loop spans 19 amino acids. Germline lookup yields CDR1 SGHAT and CDR2 FQNNGV. The CDR3 reads CASRSRGTSGPEAKNIQYF. The CDR3, as DNA: TGTGCCAGCAGGTCCCGAGGGACTAGCGGGCCGGAGGCCAAAAACATTCAGTACTTC.

This clonotype was detected ten times or more. The CDR3 protein is CSVTGGTILGYEQYF. DNA of the CDR3: TGCAGTGTTACAGGAGGGACTATCCTAGGATACGAGCAGTACTTC. The J gene is TRBJ2-7, the V gene TRBV20-1; TRBD2 matches 7 bases. The CDR3 totals 15 residues. The V segment lost 7 bases and the J segment 4 bases; nucleotides outside the gene matches: 16. CDR1 is DFQATT, CDR2 SNEGSKA, per germline (reference sequence).

Turning to this clonotype: A much larger clone lies a single base off, so this may be a read error. This chain links TRBV20-1 with TRBJ1-1; a possible D gene is TRBD1 (6 bases). Germline V gives CDR1 DFQATT, CDR2 SNEGSKA (reference sequence). CDR3 length equals 16 residues. CDR3 sequence (DNA): TGCAGTACTAGAGATTTACGGGGGCAGTTGAACACTGAAGCTTTCTTT. This codes for CSTRDLRGQLNTEAFF.